Sequencing of this T cell receptor beta chain was carried out in a study of blood T cell repertoires in COVID-19. The assay was immunoSEQ multiplex PCR, and TCRdb's table has in-frame clones only and misses some. The repertoire includes around 250,000 clones, 86% of them detected once, and about 3% sits in the top ten. V lost 8 bases, J lost 8 bases, and 7 bases lay in between. Germline loops: CDR1 MNHNY, CDR2 SVGAGI (reference sequence). The CDR3 is 10 amino acids. The source material was peripheral blood. The V call is TRBV6-6, the J call TRBJ2-1; no firm D call. The source is a woman in her thirties with active or convalescent COVID-19. The CDR3: CASGQYEQFF. The CDR3 DNA reads TGTGCCAGCGGGCAATATGAGCAGTTCTTC.